This is a list of T cell receptor beta chains from one sample in a study of technical replicates of blood from several donors. TCRdb's table, derived via immunoSEQ multiplex PCR, lists solely in-frame clones and lacks some. The data hold approximately 88,000 clones, with roughly 94% observed a single time. Sequencing was performed on T cells isolated from PBMCs. The receptors stem from a human donor in good health. Each CDR3 is given with its conserved first and last residue. A D gene is named only where the DNA matches it firmly. Only part of the rows carry a size: once, few, many, or a class if the clone is expanded.

>TRBV9|16|NA|TRBJ2-1|NA
TGTGCCAGCAGCGTAGTGGGGAGGCCTTCCGCCAATGAGCAGTTCTTC
CASSVVGRPSANEQFF
>TRBV19|16|NA|TRBJ1-5|TRBD1
TGTGCCAGTAGGGGGGGAACAGGGGGTACGAGTCAGCCCCAGCATTTT
CASRGGTGGTSQPQHF
>TRBV10-2|14|once|TRBJ2-2|NA
TGCGCCAGCAGTGATGGACACAGGGCCGGGGAGCTGTTTTTT
CASSDGHRAGELFF
>TRBV15|14|NA|TRBJ1-5|NA
TGTGCCACCAGCAGAGAAGGAGGGGATCAGCCCCAGCATTTT
CATSREGGDQPQHF
>TRBV27|14|NA|TRBJ1-5|NA
TGTGCCAGCAGTCTTTCCCCGGGGAATCAGCCCCAGCATTTT
CASSLSPGNQPQHF
>TRBV5-1|14|NA|TRBJ1-1|TRBD1
TGCGCCAGCAGCTTGGAAACAGGGGGAACTGAAGCTTTCTTT
CASSLETGGTEAFF
>TRBV5-4|15|NA|TRBJ2-3|TRBD2
TGTGCCAGCAGCGCTACTAGCGGGAGTACAGATACGCAGTATTTT
CASSATSGSTDTQYF
>TRBV30|14|NA|TRBJ1-5|NA
TGTGCCTGGAGTAACGAGCTGGGCAATCAGCCCCAGCATTTT
CAWSNELGNQPQHF
>TRBV9|15|NA|TRBJ2-5|TRBD1
TGTGCCAGCAGCGTATGGGGACAGCTGGGAGAGACCCAGTACTTC
CASSVWGQLGETQYF
>TRBV27|15|NA|TRBJ1-1|NA
TGTGCCAGCAGTTTGACGGGACACCCGAACACTGAAGCTTTCTTT
CASSLTGHPNTEAFF
>TRBV7-2|15|NA|TRBJ2-3|NA
TGTGCCAGCAGCTTAGGGTGGGCGGGCGAGCAAGCGCAGTATTTT
CASSLGWAGEQAQYF
>TRBV12-5|16|NA|TRBJ2-2|NA
TGTGCTAGTGGTCCTCCGGGGGTCGGGAACACCGGGGAGCTGTTTTTT
CASGPPGVGNTGELFF
>TRBV28|13|NA|TRBJ2-1|TRBD1
TGTGCCAGCCTGGGACAGGGCTACAATGAGCAGTTCTTC
CASLGQGYNEQFF
>TRBV6-5|12|NA|TRBJ2-1|NA
TGTGCCAGCAGTCGCTCCTACAATGAGCAGTTCTTC
CASSRSYNEQFF
>TRBV30|17|NA|TRBJ2-5|NA
TGTGCCTGGAGTGTACCCCGGGACTGGGCCAGATTAGAGACCCAGTACTTC
CAWSVPRDWARLETQYF
>TRBV27|17|once|TRBJ2-1|TRBD1
TGTGCCAGCAGATTTGATACCCGGGACAGGGTACCCAATGAGCAGTTCTTC
CASRFDTRDRVPNEQFF
>TRBV7-3|15|NA|TRBJ2-3|TRBD2
TGTGCCAGCAGCTTCGGGGGGGGGAGCACAGATACGCAGTATTTT
CASSFGGGSTDTQYF